The next 32 T cell receptor beta chains were all read from a single sample in a study of beta chain features in type 1 diabetes. Since all of the isolated RNA was reverse transcribed, expressed TCRB transcripts were what got sequenced. Sequenced by immunoSEQ multiplex PCR; TCRdb stores in-frame clones only, minus some. The repertoire has a few hundred thousand clones, about 15% of them found once; the top ten carry approximately 6.7%. The sample comprised central memory CD4+ T cells from blood. The origin of the receptors is a man under 40 in good health.

This clone was seen more than once but under ten times. The gene calls are TRBV7-9 and TRBJ2-1; 8 positions match TRBD1. Germline CDR1 and CDR2: SEHNR and FQNEAQ (reference sequence). Trimming cost V 7 bases and J 12 bases; bases outside gene matches: 8. This CDR3 spans 12 amino acids. CDR3 sequence reads: CASTGSGQGQFF. CDR3 DNA sequence: TGTGCCAGCACCGGATCCGGACAGGGGCAGTTCTTC. The whole variable domain, filled in from reference TRBV7-9 and TRBJ2-1, reads DTGVSQNPRHKITKRGQNVTFRCDPISEHNRLYWYRQTLGQGPEFLTYFQNEAQLEKSRLLSDRFSAERPKGSFSTLEIQRTEQGDSAMYLCASTGSGQGQFFGPGTRLTVL.

The chain is built from TRBV6-5 and TRBJ1-2, with 8 bases that match TRBD1. The CDR3 spans 12 residues. Unmatched junction bases numbered 2, after V lost 8 bases and J lost 3 bases. Germline loops: CDR1 MNHEY, CDR2 SVGAGI. In nucleotides, the CDR3 is TGTGCCAGCCAGACAGGGGACTATGGCTACACCTTC. It is translated as CASQTGDYGYTF.

The chain is built from TRBV18 and TRBJ1-5; 7 bases are a match to TRBD1. This CDR3 is built from 16 residues. Trimming at V came to 6 bases and at J to 2 bases, leaving 10 bases not matched to a gene. Germline V CDR1 and CDR2: KGHSH, LQKENI. The DNA for the CDR3 is TGTGCCAGCTCCAAAGGGGACAGCGGCGGCAATCAGCCCCAGCATTTT. Amino acids: CASSKGDSGGNQPQHF.

The CDR3: CASQGQGNQPQHF. In DNA form, the CDR3 reads TGTGCCAGCCAAGGACAGGGGAATCAGCCCCAGCATTTT. The genes are TRBV25-1 and TRBJ1-5; 9 nucleotides align to TRBD1. Germline V CDR1 and CDR2: MGHDK, SYGVNS. Germline trimming cut 8 bases from V and 4 bases from J; bases unmatched to any gene: 3. This CDR3 is built from 13 residues.

The J gene is TRBJ1-2, the V gene TRBV6-1, with 9 bases that match TRBD1. CDR1 and CDR2 (germline): MNHNS, SASEGT. CDR3 length: 15 residues. The junction had 14 bases not matched to a gene; V was cut back by 7 bases and J by 8 bases. CDR3 nucleotides: TGTGCCAGCACCCAGGGACAGGGTAACAAACAGGGCTACACCTTC. It codes for CASTQGQGNKQGYTF.

This clone was seen repeatedly, ten times or more. The chain links TRBV19 to TRBJ1-3, with D hard to call. This CDR3 contains 10 residues. The germline V gene encodes CDR1 LNHDA and CDR2 SQIVND (reference sequence). V lost 5 bases to trimming and J lost 7 bases, with 3 bases between them. CDR3 in amino acids: CASSRNTIYF. As DNA, the CDR3 is TGTGCCAGTAGTCGCAACACCATATATTTT.

This clone was seen at least ten times. The gene calls are TRBV5-8 and TRBJ1-1; D not resolved. V dropped 1 base and J dropped 8 bases, with 9 bases sitting between them. The CDR3 spans 12 residues. Per the germline V gene, CDR1 is SGHTS and CDR2 is YDEGEE. The CDR3 region has the DNA TGTGCCAGCAGCTTGCACACTGTGGAAGCTTTCTTT. Its translation is CASSLHTVEAFF.

This sequence joins TRBV10-3 and TRBJ2-3; the match to TRBD2 covers 11 bases. J was trimmed by 1 base and V by 4 bases; bases with no gene match: 4. The V gene's germline CDR1 is ENHRY and CDR2 SYGVKD. CDR3 length: 16 amino acids. CDR3 coding DNA: TGTGCCATCAGTGTGGGGACTAGCGGACGCACAGATACGCAGTATTTT. This sequence encodes CAISVGTSGRTDTQYF.

This chain connects TRBV6-4 to TRBJ2-1; D unclear. V was trimmed by 8 bases and J by 6 bases, leaving 11 bases between them. Germline CDR1 MRHNA, CDR2 SNTAGT. This CDR3 has 12 residues. This CDR3 is CASGRRGNEQFF. In DNA form, the CDR3 reads TGTGCCAGCGGCCGGAGAGGCAATGAGCAGTTCTTC.

The V and J genes are TRBV9 and TRBJ2-6, with D perhaps matching TRBD2 (5 bases). CDR1 is SGDLS, CDR2 YYNGEE, per germline. The CDR3 extends over 17 amino acids. V lost 0 bases and J 2 bases, leaving 12 bases between the germline ends. The CDR3 sequence is CASSVDWGATGANVLTF. CDR3 DNA: TGTGCCAGCAGCGTAGATTGGGGAGCGACTGGGGCCAACGTCCTGACTTTC.

This clone was recorded at least ten times. The chain is built from TRBV19 and TRBJ1-6, with TRBD1 identical over 10 bases. Germline V lookup: CDR1 LNHDA, CDR2 SQIVND (reference sequence). The CDR3 contains 14 residues. J was trimmed by 9 bases and V by 5 bases; bases with no gene match: 4. The CDR3 loop reads CASSARDRGSPLHF. The DNA of the CDR3 is TGTGCCAGTAGTGCCCGGGACAGGGGTTCACCCCTCCACTTT.

This clone was recorded a few times. This sample includes further DNA sequences coding for the same CDR3. The chain links TRBV5-6 to TRBJ2-5; the D gene is possibly TRBD2 (5 bases). The CDR3 sequence is 13 residues long. V lost 2 bases, J lost 2 bases, and 7 bases lay in between. Germline values: CDR1 SGHDT, CDR2 YYEEEE. CDR3 protein: CASSLAVQETQYF. The DNA for the CDR3 is TGTGCCAGCAGCTTAGCGGTTCAAGAGACCCAGTACTTC.

The genes are TRBV6-6 and TRBJ1-2, with unresolved D. The CDR3 has 12 amino acids. The ends were cut back, 7 bases at V and 2 bases at J, with 8 bases in the middle. Looked up from germline, CDR1 is MNHNY and CDR2 is SVGAGI (reference sequence). CDR3 residues: CASTPDNYGYTF. The CDR3 bases are TGTGCCAGCACCCCGGACAACTATGGCTACACCTTC.

The gene calls are TRBV6-6 and TRBJ1-4; TRBD1 aligns across 8 bases. The CDR3 contains 14 residues. The germline V gene encodes CDR1 MNHNY and CDR2 SVGAGI (reference sequence). Trimming cost V 7 bases and J 10 bases; bases outside gene matches: 11. The CDR3 protein is CASTTYGTGGKLFF. DNA for the CDR3: TGTGCCAGCACCACATATGGGACAGGAGGAAAACTGTTTTTT.

The chain links TRBV11-2 to TRBJ1-2; unclear D gene. Trimming removed 1 base from V and 4 bases from J, with 13 bases in between. CDR3 length equals 15 residues. Per the germline V gene, CDR1 is SGHAT and CDR2 is FQNNGV. The CDR3 is CASSLGAGDGYGYTF. The CDR3 nucleotides are TGTGCCAGCAGCTTAGGGGCCGGAGACGGCTATGGCTACACCTTC. Together with reference TRBV11-2 and TRBJ1-2, the CDR3 gives the full variable domain: EAGVAQSPRYKIIEKRQSVAFWCNPISGHATLYWYQQILGQGPKLLIQFQNNGVVDDSQLPKDRFSAERLKGVDSTLKIQPAKLEDSAVYLCASSLGAGDGYGYTFGSGTRLTVV.

This clone was seen a handful of times. V gene TRBV4-3 combines with J gene TRBJ2-4, with TRBD1 as a possible D gene (6 bases). The CDR3 length is 17 residues. V lost 0 bases and J 0 bases, leaving 12 bases between the germline ends. Germline values: CDR1 LGHNA, CDR2 YSLEER. The CDR3 nucleotides read TGCGCCAGCAGCCAAGACGGGCAGGGGCTAGCCAAAAACATTCAGTACTTC. Protein product: CASSQDGQGLAKNIQYF.

The chain has TRBV7-2 and TRBJ2-5; unclear D gene. CDR1 and CDR2 (germline): SGHTA, FQGNSA. Trimming left V 2 bases short and J 4 bases short, with 11 bases between. This CDR3 has 14 amino acids. Here the CDR3 reads CASSLMKGAETQYF. The CDR3 bases are TGTGCCAGCAGCTTAATGAAGGGTGCAGAGACCCAGTACTTC.

There are a few counts of this clone. This sequence joins TRBV7-2 and TRBJ1-1; tentatively, D is TRBD1 (5 bases). Germline V gene data show CDR1 as SGHTA and CDR2 as FQGNSA. Trimming took 0 bases from V and 7 from J, leaving 15 bases between them. The CDR3 sequence is 15 residues long. The CDR3 protein is CASSLAPRGWDEAFF. DNA of the CDR3: TGTGCCAGCAGCTTAGCGCCGAGGGGCTGGGATGAAGCTTTCTTT. The complete variable domain, with remaining parts taken from reference TRBV7-2 and TRBJ1-1, reads GAGVSQSPSNKVTEKGKDVELRCDPISGHTALYWYRQSLGQGLEFLIYFQGNSAPDKSGLPSDRFSAERTGGSVSTLTIQRTQQEDSAVYLCASSLAPRGWDEAFFGQGTRLTVV.

The chain joins TRBV5-1 to TRBJ2-1; 9 bases line up with TRBD2. V lost 4 bases and J lost 9; bases outside the gene matches: 8. In germline, CDR1 is SGHRS, CDR2 YFSETQ. The CDR3 has 14 amino acids. The CDR3 region has the DNA TGCGCCAGCAGCGGGATGACTAGCGGAACTGAGCAGTTCTTC. This encodes CASSGMTSGTEQFF.

This clone was counted between two and nine times. The gene calls are TRBV15 and TRBJ2-6; D unresolved. Germline V gene sequence: CDR1 LNHNV, CDR2 YYDKDF (reference sequence). This CDR3 has 15 residues. Trimming cost V 4 bases and J 2 bases, with 9 bases left between them. In DNA form, the CDR3 reads TGTGCCACCAGCACCCGAAATACTGGGGCCAACGTCCTGACTTTC. As protein: CATSTRNTGANVLTF.

This clone was observed a few times. The chain employs TRBV4-1 and TRBJ1-1; no definite D call. The CDR3 has 13 residues. The germline V and J ends were trimmed by 0 bases and 5 bases, with 7 bases remaining between them. CDR1 MGHRA and CDR2 YSYEKL come from the germline V gene. The CDR3 region is CASSQDFGTEAFF. CDR3 DNA: TGCGCCAGCAGCCAAGATTTTGGGACTGAAGCTTTCTTT.

The chain uses TRBV7-2 and TRBJ2-5, with D perhaps matching TRBD1 (7 bases). Per germline, CDR1 SGHTA and CDR2 FQGNSA. The V end was cut by 5 bases, the J end by 5 bases, with 18 bases between. The CDR3 has 15 residues. CDR3 sequence (DNA): TGTGCCAGCAGCGAAGGCAGGGGGGCATGGGAGACCCAGTACTTC. This gives the protein CASSEGRGAWETQYF.

This clone came up a few times. The chain employs TRBV13 and TRBJ2-7; 7 nucleotides align to TRBD1. The length of the CDR3 is 15 residues. Germline trimming cut 6 bases from V and 2 bases from J; bases unmatched to any gene: 10. CDR1 and CDR2 from the germline V gene are PRHDT and FYEKMQ (reference sequence). The CDR3 protein is CASSIEGTVTYEQYF. For the CDR3, the DNA is TGTGCCAGCAGTATCGAGGGGACAGTGACCTACGAGCAGTACTTC.

The rearrangement links TRBV6-6 to TRBJ1-5; 11 nucleotides line up with TRBD1. Germline V gene lookup returns CDR1 MNHNY and CDR2 SVGAGI (reference sequence). V was pared by 10 bases and J by 11 bases, with 7 bases of the junction left unmatched. This CDR3 spans 12 amino acids. CDR3 coding DNA: TGTGCCACCGGACAGGGGGCCACGGCCCAGCATTTT. It encodes CATGQGATAQHF.

The table lists this clone with a few counts. V usage is TRBV30 and J usage is TRBJ1-1; the D is unclear. V was trimmed by 2 bases and J by 0 bases, leaving 19 bases between them. This CDR3 has 17 amino acids. CDR1 is GTSNPN, CDR2 SVGIG, per germline (reference sequence). As DNA, the CDR3 is TGTGCCTGGAGTTCAACCCTGACCACCAGATTGAACACTGAAGCTTTCTTT. Translating gives CAWSSTLTTRLNTEAFF.

To note about this clone: One end of the junction does not line up with germline, which may come from a read error. V and J are TRBV5-5 and TRBJ2-4, with D maybe TRBD1 (7 bases). The CDR3 totals 17 residues. Germline assignment: CDR1 SGHKS and CDR2 YYEKEE (reference sequence). This CDR3 is CASSQDSGGLVKNIQYF. Here the CDR3 DNA reads TGCGCCAGCAGCCAAGACTCAGGGGGGTTGGTCAAAAACATTCAGTACTTC.

The gene calls are TRBV19 and TRBJ1-1; weak D call: TRBD1 (5 bases). The germline gives CDR1 LNHDA, CDR2 SQIVND (reference sequence). The CDR3 extends over 12 amino acids. V was pared by 4 bases and J by 14 bases, with 17 bases between. The CDR3 DNA reads TGTGCCAGTAGTAAACAGGCCCTCGGGGTGTTCTTT. This codes for CASSKQALGVFF.

The rearrangement joins TRBV7-7 to TRBJ2-5, with 8 bases that match TRBD1. CDR1 is SSHAT and CDR2 is FNYEAQ in the germline V gene (reference sequence). V gave up 4 bases and J gave up 5 bases; unmatched junction bases: 9. The CDR3 spans 15 residues. CDR3 DNA: TGTGCCAGCAGCTCAACCGGGACAGGAGGGGAGACCCAGTACTTC. Its protein is CASSSTGTGGETQYF.

Ten or more counts support this clone. The chain links TRBV6-5 to TRBJ2-1; 9 nucleotides agree with TRBD2. Germline V lookup: CDR1 MNHEY, CDR2 SVGAGI. This CDR3 is built from 13 residues. J gave up 10 bases and V 10 bases, and 11 bases lay outside the gene matches. CDR3 DNA: TGTGCCATATTAGCGGGAGAACGGGACGAGCAGTTCTTC. This sequence encodes CAILAGERDEQFF.

This clone was found a few times. This rearrangement joins TRBV5-6 to TRBJ1-2, with 7 bases matching TRBD1. CDR1 is SGHDT and CDR2 is YYEEEE in the germline V gene. Unmatched junction bases numbered 12, after V lost 3 bases and J lost 4 bases. The CDR3 runs 16 residues. The CDR3 DNA follows: TGTGCCAGCAGCTATGGGGTGACAGGGTATAGCTATGGCTACACCTTC. It translates to CASSYGVTGYSYGYTF.

This clone was found a few times. The V and J genes are TRBV7-2 and TRBJ1-1; the D gene is possibly TRBD1 (6 bases). The CDR3 loop spans 17 amino acids. Germline V gives CDR1 SGHTA, CDR2 FQGNSA. Between the trimmed V and J ends, which lost 5 bases and 3 bases, there was a span of 22 bases. As DNA, the CDR3 is TGTGCCAGCAGCCCAAACCTTAACAGGGTAGGGCACACTGAAGCTTTCTTT. This encodes CASSPNLNRVGHTEAFF.

This chain links TRBV11-3 with TRBJ2-5; the match to TRBD2 covers 8 bases. V trimming: 5 bases; J trimming: 5 bases; junction bases outside the gene matches: 4. The CDR3 totals 13 residues. Germline V lookup: CDR1 SGHNT, CDR2 YENEEA. The CDR3 nucleotides are TGTGCCAGCAGCGGCGGGAGGACGGAGACCCAGTACTTC. Translation: CASSGGRTETQYF.